The next 16 T cell receptor beta chains were all read from a single sample in a study of early T cells in non-severe SARS-CoV-2 infection. One entry per CDR3 protein results from TCRdb running MiXCR on the 5' RACE reads. The sample records around 84,000 distinct CDR3 sequences, 14% being singletons. Sequenced: whole blood. These receptors were taken from an adult who was a healthcare worker with PCR-confirmed SARS-CoV-2 infection or an uninfected control (not recorded which).

The chain recombines TRBV19 with TRBJ1-4; 11 bases agree with TRBD1. The CDR3 loop spans 15 amino acids. Germline V gives CDR1 LNHDA, CDR2 SQIVND (reference sequence). V was clipped by 4 bases and J by 7 bases; unmatched bases: 5. CDR3 nucleotide sequence: TGTGCCAGTAGTACAACCGGGACAGGGGGTGAAAAACTGTTTTTT. As protein: CASSTTGTGGEKLFF.

This clonotype was observed a handful of times. The gene calls are TRBV4-2 and TRBJ1-2, with D possibly being TRBD1 (6 bases). The germline CDR1 and CDR2 sequences are LGHNA and YNFKEQ. The CDR3 runs 13 residues. V lost 1 base to trimming and J lost 7 bases, with 10 bases between them. This chain's CDR3 is CASSQAGGGGYTF. CDR3 nucleotides: TGTGCCAGCAGCCAAGCCGGGGGCGGTGGCTACACCTTC.

The rearrangement uses TRBV5-1 and TRBJ2-2; 7 nucleotides align to TRBD1. The CDR3 spans 15 residues. With V trimmed by 7 bases and J by 7 bases, 13 bases remained unmatched. CDR1 and CDR2 from the germline V gene are SGHRS and YFSETQ. The CDR3 nucleotides read TGCGCCAGCCGTCCGGGCAGGGGGATGATCGGGGAGCTGTTTTTT. Its translation is CASRPGRGMIGELFF.

This clonotype has ten or more counts. The rearrangement uses TRBV9 and TRBJ2-1, with 10 bases aligning to TRBD2. Trimming removed 2 bases from V and 8 bases from J; junction bases left unmatched: 7. This CDR3 has 15 amino acids. The germline V gene encodes CDR1 SGDLS and CDR2 YYNGEE. In nucleotides, the CDR3 is TGTGCCAGCAGCGTGGGCGGGACTAGCGTCGATGAGCAGTTCTTC. This translates into CASSVGGTSVDEQFF.

This clonotype was recorded at least ten times. J is TRBJ1-2 and V is TRBV20-1; D perhaps matches TRBD1 (6 bases). Germline CDR1 and CDR2: DFQATT and SNEGSKA (reference sequence). There are 14 residues in the CDR3. V lost 5 bases, J lost 1 base, and 14 bases lay in between. The CDR3 region has the DNA TGCAGTGCTCCCAGGGGTACAAATAACTATGGCTACACCTTC. It translates to CSAPRGTNNYGYTF.

This clonotype occurred many times. The V and J genes are TRBV7-9 and TRBJ1-1; D uncertain. V was cut by 1 base and J by 0 bases, with 9 bases left in between. The germline V gene has CDR1 SEHNR and CDR2 FQNEAQ (reference sequence). The CDR3 is made up of 15 amino acids. In nucleotides, the CDR3 is TGTGCCAGCAGCTTAGTTGCCAGCGTGAACACTGAAGCTTTCTTT. Translating gives CASSLVASVNTEAFF. Combining the CDR3 with reference TRBV7-9 and TRBJ1-1 gives the whole variable domain DTGVSQNPRHKITKRGQNVTFRCDPISEHNRLYWYRQTLGQGPEFLTYFQNEAQLEKSRLLSDRFSAERPKGSFSTLEIQRTEQGDSAMYLCASSLVASVNTEAFFGQGTRLTVV.

This clonotype was observed a handful of times. J is TRBJ1-1 and V is TRBV4-2; D is uncertain. The CDR3 runs to 15 residues. V was trimmed by 0 bases and J by 3 bases, leaving 11 bases between them. Per the germline V gene, CDR1 is LGHNA and CDR2 is YNFKEQ. The chain's CDR3 is CASSQDGLRDTEAFF. The CDR3 DNA reads as TGTGCCAGCAGCCAAGACGGTTTAAGGGACACTGAAGCTTTCTTT.

This clonotype was seen many times. The chain is built from TRBV3-1 and TRBJ1-1; possible D gene TRBD1, 5 bases. In germline, CDR1 is LGHDT, CDR2 YNNKEL (reference sequence). This CDR3 spans 13 amino acids. The V and J ends lost 4 bases and 1 base respectively, with 7 bases between them. The CDR3 sequence: CASSLDRNTEAFF. The DNA of the CDR3 is TGTGCCAGCAGCCTAGACAGGAACACTGAAGCTTTCTTT.

The V call is TRBV19, the J call TRBJ1-4; D may be TRBD1 (5 bases). Germline V gene lookup returns CDR1 LNHDA and CDR2 SQIVND (reference sequence). This CDR3 has 14 amino acids. The V and J ends lost 4 bases and 5 bases respectively, with 11 bases between them. CDR3 amino acids: CASSKRGENEKLFF. CDR3 sequence (DNA): TGTGCCAGTAGTAAGAGGGGCGAAAATGAAAAACTGTTTTTT.

This clonotype was seen at least ten times. The V gene is TRBV6-5, the J gene TRBJ2-2, with 16 bases lining up with TRBD2. The CDR3 runs to 18 residues. V lost 4 bases and J lost 3; bases outside the gene matches: 5. Germline V gene data show CDR1 as MNHEY and CDR2 as SVGAGI. In nucleotides, the CDR3 is TGTGCCAGCAGTTTTCCGGGACTAGCGGGAGGGGACACCGGGGAGCTGTTTTTT. This codes for CASSFPGLAGGDTGELFF.

The rearrangement links TRBV7-9 to TRBJ1-5, with TRBD1 matching 8 bases. Trimming at V came to 1 base and at J to 9 bases, leaving 17 bases not matched to a gene. In germline, CDR1 is SEHNR, CDR2 FQNEAQ (reference sequence). CDR3 size: 18 residues. The CDR3 sequence: CASSLGGGQGPSSAPQHF. The CDR3 DNA sequence: TGTGCCAGCAGCTTAGGGGGAGGACAGGGTCCATCGAGCGCGCCCCAGCATTTT.

This clonotype appeared many times. This chain joins TRBV7-2 and TRBJ2-3, with TRBD2 identical over 10 bases. CDR1 and CDR2 (germline): SGHTA, FQGNSA. The CDR3 length is 16 residues. The ends lost 6 bases at V and 7 bases at J; junction bases unmatched: 13. CDR3 sequence reads: CASRAAGGPDAHTQYF. In nucleotides, the CDR3 is TGTGCCAGCAGAGCAGCGGGAGGGCCCGACGCACATACGCAGTATTTT.

Only a few counts were recorded for this clonotype. This chain connects TRBV19 to TRBJ2-2, with TRBD2 identical over 14 bases. V lost 4 bases to trimming and J lost 3 bases; unmatched junction nucleotides: 7. The CDR3 length is 18 residues. CDR1 is LNHDA, CDR2 SQIVND, per germline (reference sequence). The CDR3 DNA is TGTGCCAGTAGTAGAGTTTGGACTAGCGGGAGGTACACCGGGGAGCTGTTTTTT. The encoded protein is CASSRVWTSGRYTGELFF.

Only a few counts were recorded for this clonotype. V is TRBV15 and J is TRBJ2-1, with D uncertain. This CDR3 is 15 amino acids long. CDR1 is LNHNV, CDR2 YYDKDF, per germline (reference sequence). The V end lost 1 base, the J end lost 1 base, and 8 bases lay between the germline ends. The CDR3 here is CATSRAGQSYNEQFF. CDR3 in DNA: TGTGCCACCAGCAGAGCAGGTCAATCCTACAATGAGCAGTTCTTC.

This clonotype was observed a handful of times. The V call is TRBV29-1, the J call TRBJ2-7; 7 bases are a match to TRBD1. The germline CDR1 and CDR2 sequences are SQVTM and ANQGSEA. J gave up 2 bases and V 5 bases, and 3 bases lay outside the gene matches. The CDR3 length is 12 residues. Written as DNA, the CDR3 is TGCAGCGTTTGGGACAGTACCTACGAGCAGTACTTC. This codes for CSVWDSTYEQYF.

This chain connects TRBV19 to TRBJ2-7; tentatively, D is TRBD1 (7 bases). The germline V gene encodes CDR1 LNHDA and CDR2 SQIVND (reference sequence). Trimming cost V 8 bases and J 1 base, with 15 bases left between them. CDR3 length: 14 residues. For the CDR3, the DNA is TGTGCCAGTTCCCCAGGGGGGAAATCCTACGAGCAGTACTTC. It encodes CASSPGGKSYEQYF.